The rows below give T cell receptor beta chains drawn from one sample of a study of T cells in Graves' hyperthyroidism and ophthalmopathy. Each CDR3 protein is one row after TCRdb ran MiXCR on the multiplex PCR reads. Of some 490,000 distinct CDR3 sequences in the sample, roughly 15% were seen once. Sequenced sample: blood. These receptors came from a woman younger than 45 with Graves' ophthalmopathy. The CDR3 runs from the conserved cysteine through the conserved F or W. Fields, in order: D gene, V gene, CDR3 protein. D genes are given only for firm matches.

. TRBV7-9 CASSPRGFSGANVLTF
. TRBV5-1 CASSLELSYEQYF
TRBD2 TRBV29-1 CSAGLAGGNGQFF
. TRBV7-9 CASSLRGANTGELFF
TRBD1 TRBV5-6 CASSGDRGEYGYTF
TRBD1 TRBV27 CASSLGTGIQETQYF
. TRBV28 CASSLTEYEQYF
TRBD2 TRBV9 CASSVAGLPGGSYNEQFF
TRBD1 TRBV12-3/TRBV12-4 CASSLGQGAGSPSETQYF
. TRBV6-5 CASSYSTTYSGNTIYF
TRBD2 TRBV7-9 CASSYRLAGGPSWGQFF
TRBD1 TRBV25-1 CASSDGDSNTGELFF
. TRBV28 CASSFLGREGDSYNEQFF
. TRBV13 CASSTAGALYGYTF
TRBD1 TRBV20-1 CSARFLSRTGLNGYTF
. TRBV4-2 CASSQERQARTIYF
. TRBV7-8 CASSHDSWNTGELFF
. TRBV4-3 CASSQDWVGASYEQYF
TRBD1 TRBV20-1 CSAFVDRQETQYF
. TRBV2 CASSGQGGTGELFF
TRBD1 TRBV10-1 CASITGTGNTEAFF
TRBD2 TRBV28 CVSSSQLAGLQETQYF
. TRBV28 CASSSPSLGDTEAFF
. TRBV28 CASSLLRSYEQYF
. TRBV6-2/TRBV6-3 CASRWSRDGTEAFF
TRBD2 TRBV25-1 CASSDLPSGNSGELFF
TRBD1 TRBV20-1 CSPQGAGTQYF
TRBD2 TRBV6-2/TRBV6-3 CASSYPGLAGATDTQYF
TRBD2 TRBV5-1 CASNPLAGEGHEQFF
. TRBV30 CAWSGGWDQPQHF
TRBD2 TRBV12-3/TRBV12-4 CASELLAGGPDTDTQYF
. TRBV29-1 CSVAPKLRNTEAFF
. TRBV6-2/TRBV6-3 CASRLTDSNSPLHF
TRBD1 TRBV20-1 CSASVAGGTYEQYF
. TRBV7-2 CASSLDPGYEQYF
. TRBV20-1 CSASGGYNEQFF
. TRBV12-3/TRBV12-4 CASSGGPNEKLFF
. TRBV20-1 CSATRDFTDTQYF
. TRBV10-3 CAISETDHTGSGVNEKLFF
TRBD1 TRBV29-1 CSGGQAKKAFF
. TRBV20-1 CSASLGFNGYTF